This TCR beta chain is from a study of blood T cell repertoires in COVID-19. Whole-study context: Researchers got acute and convalescent COVID-19 samples from the United States, Italy and Spain.

The CDR3 runs 15 residues. The germline V gene has CDR1 SGHDT and CDR2 YYEEEE. The V and J ends lost 4 bases and 7 bases respectively, with 21 bases between them. Per the authors' pipeline: Researchers report that nucleated cell counts were estimated from reference gene primer amplification. Here immunoSEQ multiplex PCR was the method, and the copy in TCRdb shows in-frame clones only, minus some. For V, J and clone size, that table is used; D and trimming come from the DNA. The table lists approximately 200,000 clones, about 91% of them singletons. Sequencing used peripheral blood. V is TRBV5-6 and J is TRBJ2-7, with D possibly being TRBD2 (6 bases). The sequence derives from a woman aged 25 to 39 with acute or convalescent COVID-19. The CDR3 DNA follows: TGTGCCAGCAGCGAGGCGGGATCCTCTTTAAAGGAGCAGTACTTC. Protein: CASSEAGSSLKEQYF.